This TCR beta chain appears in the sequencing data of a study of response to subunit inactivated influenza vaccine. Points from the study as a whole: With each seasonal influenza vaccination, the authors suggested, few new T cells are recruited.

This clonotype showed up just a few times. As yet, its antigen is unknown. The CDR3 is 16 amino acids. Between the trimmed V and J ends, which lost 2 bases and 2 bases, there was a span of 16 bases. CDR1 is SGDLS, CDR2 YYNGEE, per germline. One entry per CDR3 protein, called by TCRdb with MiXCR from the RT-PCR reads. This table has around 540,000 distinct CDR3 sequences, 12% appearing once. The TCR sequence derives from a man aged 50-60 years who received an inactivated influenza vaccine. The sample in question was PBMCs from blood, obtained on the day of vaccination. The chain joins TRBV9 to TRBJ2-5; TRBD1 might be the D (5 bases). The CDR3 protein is CASSVAPQTVQETQYF. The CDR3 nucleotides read TGTGCCAGCAGCGTCGCCCCACAGACAGTACAAGAGACCCAGTACTTC.